These T cell receptor beta chains were read from a single sample in a study of T cells in Graves' hyperthyroidism and ophthalmopathy. MiXCR, applied by TCRdb to the multiplex PCR reads, yields one record per CDR3 protein. Among about 350,000 distinct CDR3 sequences listed, approximately 19% were seen once. The sequenced sample consisted of blood. The origin of the receptors is a woman between 18 and 29 years old with Graves' hyperthyroidism. Both conserved end residues are part of each CDR3. The D gene is left open where the match is weak. Size values are once, few and many counts, or a class for expanded clones, and some rows have none.

.	TRBV6-2/TRBV6-3	TRBJ2-3	TRBD2	TGTGCCAGCAGCTCTCGACTAGCGGGGGGGCTTGGCACAGATACGCAGTATTTT	CASSSRLAGGLGTDTQYF
many	TRBV28	TRBJ2-7	TRBD1	TGTGCCAGCAGACAGGGGGCGTACGAGCAGTACTTC	CASRQGAYEQYF
many	TRBV7-2	TRBJ2-4	.	TGTGCCAGCAGCGACCCGACGGTAGCCAAAAACATTCAGTACTTC	CASSDPTVAKNIQYF
many	TRBV27	TRBJ1-2	.	TGTGCCAGCAGTTCCCTGGGGGGTTATGGGAATGGCTACACCTTC	CASSSLGGYGNGYTF
few	TRBV4-1	TRBJ1-1	.	TGCGCCAGCAGCCCCACCAGGACCAACCGGGACACTGAAGCTTTCTTT	CASSPTRTNRDTEAFF
many	TRBV2	TRBJ2-2	.	TGTGCCAGCAGTGATATCACCGGGGAGCTGTTTTTT	CASSDITGELFF
few	TRBV12-3/TRBV12-4	TRBJ1-1	.	TGTGCCAGCAGTTTAGGGGGAGACAGGGAAGCTTTCTTT	CASSLGGDREAFF
many	TRBV5-1	TRBJ1-3	.	TGCGCCAGCAGCTTCCCGAAGCACTCCCAACGCAGAAGAAACACCATATATTTT	CASSFPKHSQRRRNTIYF
.	TRBV6-5	TRBJ1-2	.	TGTGCCACCCAGGACTGGATTAACTATGGCTACACCTTC	CATQDWINYGYTF
many	TRBV4-1	TRBJ1-5	.	TGCGCCAGCAGCCAAGATTCCCAGGGTTGGCAGCCCCAGCATTTT	CASSQDSQGWQPQHF
many	TRBV12-3/TRBV12-4	TRBJ1-5	.	TGTGCCAGCAGTCCGGGGGGGTCGTTCAATCAGCCCCAGCATTTT	CASSPGGSFNQPQHF
.	TRBV6-1	TRBJ2-5	.	TGTGCCAGCAGCCGCCGGTCGGACCAAGAGACCCAGTACTTC	CASSRRSDQETQYF
many	TRBV27	TRBJ2-7	.	TGTGCCAGCAGGCCCCCGGGGGGCGGGTCCTACGAGCAGTACTTC	CASRPPGGGSYEQYF
many	TRBV7-8	TRBJ2-6	.	TGTGCCAGCAGCGTGGACACTGGGGCCAACGTCCTGACTTTC	CASSVDTGANVLTF
many	TRBV6-5	TRBJ1-1	.	TGTGCCAGCAGTCGCCCAGGGACGGGGAACACTGAAGCTTTCTTT	CASSRPGTGNTEAFF
few	TRBV18	TRBJ1-4	.	TGTGCCAGCTCACCGAAACAGGCGGAGACTAATGAAAAACTGTTTTTT	CASSPKQAETNEKLFF
many	TRBV7-8	TRBJ1-2	.	TGTGCCAGCAGCTCTGACAGACCCTATGGCTACACCTTC	CASSSDRPYGYTF
many	TRBV10-3	TRBJ2-5	.	TGTGCCATCAGGTCAGGGGCGGAGACCCAGTACTTC	CAIRSGAETQYF
.	TRBV12-3/TRBV12-4	TRBJ2-7	.	TGTGCCAGCAGTTTCAGGGAGAGCTCCTACGAGCAGTACTTC	CASSFRESSYEQYF
many	TRBV6-5	TRBJ1-1	.	TGTGCCAGCAGTTACACACAATGGACGGTCCCGAACACTGAAGCTTTCTTT	CASSYTQWTVPNTEAFF
.	TRBV6-5	TRBJ2-7	.	TGTGCCAGCAGTTACGTTCGGGGGGCCGAGAACGAGCAGTACTTC	CASSYVRGAENEQYF
many	TRBV5-1	TRBJ2-2	.	TGCGCCAGTACCCGCGAGGCCACCGGGGAGCTGTTTTTT	CASTREATGELFF
few	TRBV3-1	TRBJ2-5	.	TGTGCCAGCAGCCAAGAAGGGGGCCAGTACTTC	CASSQEGGQYF
few	TRBV9	TRBJ2-2	.	TGTGCCAGCAGCGTAGAGCGGCCGAGCACCGGGGAGCTGTTTTTT	CASSVERPSTGELFF
many	TRBV24-1	TRBJ1-2	.	TGTGCCACCAAGGACTCCCGGTATGGCTACACCTTC	CATKDSRYGYTF
.	TRBV30	TRBJ1-2	TRBD1	TGTGCCTGGGGACAGGGGGCGGCCTATGGCTACACCTTC	CAWGQGAAYGYTF
many	TRBV5-1	TRBJ1-2	.	TGTGCCAGCAGCTTAGTCGGGGGCGGGTATGGCTACACCTTC	CASSLVGGGYGYTF
.	TRBV12-3/TRBV12-4	TRBJ2-7	.	TGTGCCAGCCGAATAGGGCTCTACGATCAGTACTTC	CASRIGLYDQYF